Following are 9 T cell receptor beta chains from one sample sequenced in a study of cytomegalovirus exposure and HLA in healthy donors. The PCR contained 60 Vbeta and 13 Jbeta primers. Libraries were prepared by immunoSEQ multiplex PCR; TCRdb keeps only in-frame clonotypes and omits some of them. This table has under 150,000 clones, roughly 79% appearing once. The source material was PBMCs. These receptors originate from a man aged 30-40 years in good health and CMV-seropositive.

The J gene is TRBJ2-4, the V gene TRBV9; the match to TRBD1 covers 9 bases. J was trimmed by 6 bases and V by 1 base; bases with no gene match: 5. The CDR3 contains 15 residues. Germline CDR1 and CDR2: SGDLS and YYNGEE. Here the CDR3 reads CASSVSGQGPNIQYF. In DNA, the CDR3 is TGTGCCAGCAGCGTATCCGGACAGGGGCCAAACATTCAGTACTTC.

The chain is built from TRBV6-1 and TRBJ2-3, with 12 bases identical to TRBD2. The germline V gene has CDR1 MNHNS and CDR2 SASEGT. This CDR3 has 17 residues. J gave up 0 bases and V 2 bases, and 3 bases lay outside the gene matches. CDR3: CASSESGTSGSTDTQYF. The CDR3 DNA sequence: TGTGCCAGCAGTGAAAGTGGGACTAGCGGGAGCACAGATACGCAGTATTTT.

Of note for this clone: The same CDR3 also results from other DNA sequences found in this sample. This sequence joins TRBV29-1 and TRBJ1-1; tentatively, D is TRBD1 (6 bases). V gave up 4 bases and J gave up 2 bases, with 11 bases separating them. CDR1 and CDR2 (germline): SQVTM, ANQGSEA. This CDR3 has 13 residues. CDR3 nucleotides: TGCAGCGTTGGTGGACAGCTTAACACTGAAGCTTTCTTT. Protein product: CSVGGQLNTEAFF.

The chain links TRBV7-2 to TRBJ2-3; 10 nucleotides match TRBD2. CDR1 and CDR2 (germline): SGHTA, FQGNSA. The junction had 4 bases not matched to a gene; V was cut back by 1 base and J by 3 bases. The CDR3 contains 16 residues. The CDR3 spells CASSLGASGRTDTQYF. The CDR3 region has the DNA TGTGCCAGCAGCTTAGGGGCTAGCGGGAGAACAGATACGCAGTATTTT.

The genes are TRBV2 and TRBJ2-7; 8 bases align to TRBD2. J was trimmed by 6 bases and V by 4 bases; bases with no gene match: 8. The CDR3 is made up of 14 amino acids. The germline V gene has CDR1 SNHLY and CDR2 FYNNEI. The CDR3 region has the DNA TGTGCCAGCAGTGGCAGCGGGAGTACGTCCGAGCAGTACTTC. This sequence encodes CASSGSGSTSEQYF.

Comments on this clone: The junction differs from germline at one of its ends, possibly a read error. The CDR3 nucleotides are TGTGCCAGCAGCGGGGCAGACAGGGGAGGGGGCTTAGGGGACTTC. Protein: CASSGADRGGGLGDF. The chain carries TRBV7-2 and TRBJ2-7; tentatively, D is TRBD1 (8 bases). In germline, CDR1 is SGHTA, CDR2 FQGNSA. The CDR3 has 15 residues.

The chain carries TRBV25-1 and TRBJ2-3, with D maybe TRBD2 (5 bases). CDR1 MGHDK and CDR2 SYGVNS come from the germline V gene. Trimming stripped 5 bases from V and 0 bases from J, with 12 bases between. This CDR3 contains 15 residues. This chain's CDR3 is CASSLGGSSTDTQYF. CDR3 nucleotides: TGTGCCAGCAGTCTTGGCGGGTCTAGCACAGATACGCAGTATTTT.

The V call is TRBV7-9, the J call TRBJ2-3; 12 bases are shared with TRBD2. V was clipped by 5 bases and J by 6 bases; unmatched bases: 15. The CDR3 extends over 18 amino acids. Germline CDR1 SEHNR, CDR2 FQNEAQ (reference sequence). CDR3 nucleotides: TGTGCCAGCAGCCCCACACCCAAGGGGCTAGCGGGGGGGGATACGCAGTATTTT. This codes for CASSPTPKGLAGGDTQYF.

CDR3 DNA: TGTGCCAGCTCGCGCGCTTTGAGGGAGCAGTACTTC. It yields the protein CASSRALREQYF. The chain employs TRBV27 and TRBJ2-7, with D unclear. The CDR3 has 12 residues. The V gene lost 8 bases and the J gene lost 7 bases, with 15 bases spanning the gap. From germline, CDR1 is MNHEY and CDR2 SMNVEV (reference sequence).